Presented here are 14 T cell receptor beta chains from one specimen sequenced in a study of beta chain features in type 1 diabetes. General study results and limits: All four CD4+ subsets from Type 1 diabetes patients carried moderately but significantly shorter TCRB CDR3s.

The study reverse transcribed the entire isolated RNA, so it sequenced expressed TCRB transcripts. This table comes from immunoSEQ multiplex PCR, and its TCRdb copy is limited to in-frame clones, with some not included. The data contain roughly 350,000 clones, roughly a tenth of them singletons. The antigens for these receptors are not known. The specimen was central memory CD4+ T cells from blood. All receptors come from a man aged 30-40 years with type 1 diabetes.

This clone was detected a few times. The chain couples TRBV12-5 to TRBJ2-1; the D is unclear. Trimming shortened V by 4 bases and J by 6 bases, and 10 bases separated the two germline ends. The CDR3 has 13 amino acids. Germline V gives CDR1 LGHNT, CDR2 FRNRAP. The CDR3 nucleotides are TGTGCTAGTGGTTACTCCTCCAGCAATGAGCAGTTCTTC. Protein: CASGYSSSNEQFF.

This clone was observed a handful of times. The V gene is TRBV27, the J gene TRBJ2-7; D is perhaps TRBD2 (5 bases). The CDR3 covers 13 residues. The germline V gene has CDR1 MNHEY and CDR2 SMNVEV (reference sequence). With 5 bases removed from V and 4 bases from J, the gap between germline ends came to 12 bases. Here the CDR3 DNA reads TGTGCCAGCAGTGGACTTGGGAGATACGAGCAGTACTTC. Amino acid sequence: CASSGLGRYEQYF.

The V and J genes are TRBV7-3 and TRBJ1-2; D call uncertain. The germline V gene has CDR1 SGHTA and CDR2 FQGTGA. Trimming removed 1 base at V and 2 bases at J, with 11 bases between. The CDR3 extends over 15 amino acids. CDR3 in DNA: TGTGCCAGCAGCTTAAAGGAATCAGGAAACTATGGCTACACCTTC. Protein sequence: CASSLKESGNYGYTF.

This clone was found a few times. The chain has TRBV5-6 and TRBJ2-2, with 7 nucleotides matching TRBD2. This CDR3 is built from 17 residues. Per germline, CDR1 SGHDT and CDR2 YYEEEE. Trimming removed 4 bases from V and 3 bases from J; junction bases left unmatched: 12. The CDR3 coding sequence is TGTGCCAGCAGCCCCGGGGGAAAGACTAGCTACACCGGGGAGCTGTTTTTT. Translation: CASSPGGKTSYTGELFF. The full variable domain, with the rest looked up from reference TRBV5-6 and TRBJ2-2, is DAGVTQSPTHLIKTRGQQVTLRCSPKSGHDTVSWYQQALGQGPQFIFQYYEEEERQRGNFPDRFSGHQFPNYSSELNVNALLLGDSALYLCASSPGGKTSYTGELFFGEGSRLTVL.

In this sample, this clone turned up many times. The chain employs TRBV28 and TRBJ2-2, with 11 bases that match TRBD1. Germline-derived CDR1 and CDR2 are MDHEN and SYDVKM. The length of the CDR3 is 15 residues. With V trimmed by 4 bases and J by 4 bases, 2 bases remained unmatched. In nucleotides, the CDR3 is TGTGCCAGCAGTTCTGGACAGGGGGCCACCGGGGAGCTGTTTTTT. It encodes CASSSGQGATGELFF. The entire variable domain, with the rest obtained from reference TRBV28 and TRBJ2-2, is as follows: DVKVTQSSRYLVKRTGEKVFLECVQDMDHENMFWYRQDPGLGLRLIYFSYDVKMKEKGDIPEGYSVSREKKERFSLILESASTNQTSMYLCASSSGQGATGELFFGEGSRLTVL.

This rearrangement joins TRBV28 to TRBJ1-6, with D uncertain. Trimming removed 4 bases at V and 12 bases at J, with 7 bases between. The germline V gene has CDR1 MDHEN and CDR2 SYDVKM. This CDR3 has 11 residues. Here the CDR3 DNA reads TGTGCCAGCAGTTCATCGGTACCCCTCCACTTT. Translating gives CASSSSVPLHF.

The CDR3 nucleotides are TGTGCCAGCAGTCTAAAAACAGGGGGCTGGGGCACAGATACGCAGTATTTT. The encoded protein is CASSLKTGGWGTDTQYF. The V gene is TRBV27, the J gene TRBJ2-3; 9 nucleotides match TRBD1. The CDR3 runs 17 residues. The trim removed 5 bases at V and 1 base at J, leaving 10 bases unmatched. Germline lookup yields CDR1 MNHEY and CDR2 SMNVEV (reference sequence).

This rearrangement joins TRBV2 to TRBJ1-1; no firm D call. Trimming left V 7 bases short and J 8 bases short, with 11 bases between. In germline, CDR1 is SNHLY, CDR2 FYNNEI. This CDR3 spans 11 amino acids. The CDR3 nucleotides are TGTGCCAGCACCCAGGAAGTAGAAGCTTTCTTT. Translation gives CASTQEVEAFF. Together with reference TRBV2 and TRBJ1-1, the CDR3 gives the full variable domain: EPEVTQTPSHQVTQMGQEVILRCVPISNHLYFYWYRQILGQKVEFLVSFYNNEISEKSEIFDDQFSVERPDGSNFTLKIRSTKLEDSAMYFCASTQEVEAFFGQGTRLTVV.

The chain links TRBV29-1 to TRBJ2-3, with 9 positions matching TRBD1. Unmatched junction bases numbered 3, after V lost 8 bases and J lost 0 bases. Germline loops: CDR1 SQVTM, CDR2 ANQGSEA. CDR3 length: 13 residues. DNA for the CDR3: TGCAGCCTCGGGACAGGGAGCACAGATACGCAGTATTTT. This encodes CSLGTGSTDTQYF.

The chain is built from TRBV5-1 and TRBJ1-2; D uncertain. The CDR3 consists of 14 residues. CDR1 is SGHRS, CDR2 YFSETQ, per germline. V shed 0 bases and J shed 8 bases, with 14 bases lying between them. The CDR3 DNA is TGCGCCAGCAGCTTGGAAGTGGCCCTTCCCGGCTACACCTTC. This encodes CASSLEVALPGYTF.

This clone was observed a few times. The chain recombines TRBV6-4 with TRBJ2-1, with 11 bases fitting TRBD2. The CDR3 sequence is 14 residues long. After removal of 7 bases from V and 10 bases from J, the junction contained 9 bases not matched to a gene. Germline-derived CDR1 and CDR2 are MRHNA and SNTAGT. The chain's CDR3 is CASTSLAGDGEQFF. In DNA form, the CDR3 reads TGTGCCAGCACCTCACTAGCGGGAGATGGCGAGCAGTTCTTC.

This clone was counted between two and nine times. The chain employs TRBV2 and TRBJ2-6, with TRBD2 as a possible D gene (5 bases). V was cut by 7 bases and J by 1 base, with 17 bases left in between. The CDR3 is 17 amino acids. In germline, CDR1 is SNHLY, CDR2 FYNNEI. CDR3: CASIVASGGSGANVLTF. The CDR3 DNA is TGTGCCAGCATCGTCGCCAGCGGAGGTTCTGGGGCCAACGTCCTGACTTTC.

In this sample, this clone turned up a few times. Different DNA sequences within this sample yield the same CDR3. This chain joins TRBV5-1 and TRBJ1-1, with D hard to call. V was cut by 0 bases and J by 2 bases, with 11 bases left in between. CDR1 is SGHRS and CDR2 is YFSETQ in the germline V gene. This CDR3 has 15 amino acids. The CDR3 reads CASSLVGGQNTEAFF. The DNA for the CDR3 is TGCGCCAGCAGCTTGGTCGGCGGGCAAAACACTGAAGCTTTCTTT.

The chain carries TRBV5-4 and TRBJ1-2, with 7 positions matching TRBD1. In germline, CDR1 is SGHNT, CDR2 YYREEE (reference sequence). V dropped 4 bases and J dropped 0; count of bases not matched to a gene: 9. The length of the CDR3 is 16 residues. This CDR3 is CASSTPGTASNYGYTF. The CDR3 region has the DNA TGTGCCAGCAGCACCCCCGGGACAGCCTCTAACTATGGCTACACCTTC.